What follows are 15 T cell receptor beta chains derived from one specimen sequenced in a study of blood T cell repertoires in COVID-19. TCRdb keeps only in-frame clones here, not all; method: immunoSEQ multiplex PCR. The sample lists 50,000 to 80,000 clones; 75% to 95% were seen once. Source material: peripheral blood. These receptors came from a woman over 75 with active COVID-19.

CDR3 nucleotides: TGTGCCAGCAGCTTGGATGCGGTCGGCGAGCAGTACTTC. It encodes CASSLDAVGEQYF. The genes are TRBV7-9 and TRBJ2-7; D unclear. Germline-derived CDR1 and CDR2 are SEHNR and FQNEAQ (reference sequence). The V end lost 3 bases, the J end lost 6 bases, and 12 bases lay between the germline ends. The CDR3 sequence is 13 residues long.

As DNA, the CDR3 is TGTGCCAGCAAGACAGGGGAGTCGGAGACCCAGTACTTC. This codes for CASKTGESETQYF. The chain employs TRBV2 and TRBJ2-5, with 8 bases fitting TRBD1. With 7 bases clipped from V and 5 bases from J, the junction kept 6 bases outside the gene matches. Germline V lookup: CDR1 SNHLY, CDR2 FYNNEI. The CDR3 extends over 13 amino acids.

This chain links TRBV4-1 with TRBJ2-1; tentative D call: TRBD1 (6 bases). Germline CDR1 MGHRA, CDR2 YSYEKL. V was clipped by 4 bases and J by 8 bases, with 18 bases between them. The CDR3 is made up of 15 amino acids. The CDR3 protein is CASSRRDLEGDEQFF. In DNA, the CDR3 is TGCGCCAGCAGCCGGCGAGACCTAGAGGGGGATGAGCAGTTCTTC.

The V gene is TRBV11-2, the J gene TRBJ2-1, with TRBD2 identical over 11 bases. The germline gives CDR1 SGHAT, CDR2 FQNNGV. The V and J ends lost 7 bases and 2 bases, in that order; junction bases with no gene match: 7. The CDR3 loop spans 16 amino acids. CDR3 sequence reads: CASTLSGGEAYNEQFF. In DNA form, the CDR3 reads TGTGCCAGCACTCTTAGCGGGGGGGAGGCCTACAATGAGCAGTTCTTC.

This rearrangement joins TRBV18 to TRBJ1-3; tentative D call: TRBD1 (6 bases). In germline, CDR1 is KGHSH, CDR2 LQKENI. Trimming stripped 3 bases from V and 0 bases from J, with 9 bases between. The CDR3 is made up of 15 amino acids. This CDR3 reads CASSPSGDSGNTIYF. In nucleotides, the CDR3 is TGTGCCAGCTCACCTTCAGGGGACTCTGGAAACACCATATATTTT.

For the CDR3, the DNA is TGTGCCAGCTCACCGACGACAGAAAGCCAAGAGACCCAGTACTTC. It specifies CASSPTTESQETQYF. This chain joins TRBV18 and TRBJ2-5, with D maybe TRBD1 (5 bases). The CDR3 runs to 15 residues. The V gene's germline CDR1 is KGHSH and CDR2 LQKENI. Trimming took 3 bases from V and 1 from J, leaving 12 bases between them. Complete variable domain (other parts from reference TRBV18 and TRBJ2-5): NAGVMQNPRHLVRRRGQEARLRCSPMKGHSHVYWYRQLPEEGLKFMVYLQKENIIDESGMPKERFSAEFPKEGPSILRIQQVVRGDSAAYFCASSPTTESQETQYFGPGTRLLVL.

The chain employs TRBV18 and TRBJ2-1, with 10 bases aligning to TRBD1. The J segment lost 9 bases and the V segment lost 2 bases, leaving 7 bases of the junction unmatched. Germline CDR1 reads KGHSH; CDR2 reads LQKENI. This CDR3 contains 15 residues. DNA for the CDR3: TGTGCCAGCTCACCATTGGGACAGGGGTTGGGTGAGCAGTTCTTC. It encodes CASSPLGQGLGEQFF.

The CDR3 reads CASSWDRERGFNTEAFF. The CDR3 region has the DNA TGTGCCAGCAGTTGGGACCGGGAGAGGGGCTTTAACACTGAAGCTTTCTTT. This sequence joins TRBV6-2 or TRBV6-3 and TRBJ1-1, with D possibly matching TRBD1 (5 bases). Deletions cut 4 bases from V and 2 bases from J, with 20 bases between. The CDR3 consists of 17 residues. Germline V gene data show CDR1 as MNHEY and CDR2 as SVGEGT.

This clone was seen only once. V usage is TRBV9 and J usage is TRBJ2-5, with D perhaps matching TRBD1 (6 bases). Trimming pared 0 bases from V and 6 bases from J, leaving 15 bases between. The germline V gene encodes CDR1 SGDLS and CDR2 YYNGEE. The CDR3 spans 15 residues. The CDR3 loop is CASSVVQGGPKTQYF. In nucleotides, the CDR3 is TGTGCCAGCAGCGTAGTACAGGGCGGGCCCAAGACCCAGTACTTC.

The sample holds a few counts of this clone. This CDR3 reads CAWSVGSSGRTGQYF. DNA for the CDR3: TGTGCCTGGAGTGTGGGTTCTAGCGGCAGAACAGGGCAGTACTTC. This rearrangement joins TRBV30 to TRBJ2-7; 7 nucleotides agree with TRBD2. This CDR3 has 15 amino acids. With 0 bases clipped from V and 9 bases from J, the junction kept 14 bases outside the gene matches. Germline CDR1 GTSNPN, CDR2 SVGIG (reference sequence).

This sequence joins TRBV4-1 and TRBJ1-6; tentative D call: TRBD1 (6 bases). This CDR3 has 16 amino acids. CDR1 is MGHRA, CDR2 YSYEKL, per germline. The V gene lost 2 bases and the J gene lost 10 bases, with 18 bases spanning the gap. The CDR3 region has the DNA TGCGCCAGCAGCCAATCCTCCGGGCAGGGGAACTCACCCCTCCACTTT. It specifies CASSQSSGQGNSPLHF.

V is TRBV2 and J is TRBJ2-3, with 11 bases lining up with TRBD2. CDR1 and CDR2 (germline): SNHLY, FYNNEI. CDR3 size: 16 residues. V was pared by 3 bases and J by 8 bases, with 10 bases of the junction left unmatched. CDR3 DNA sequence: TGTGCCAGCAGTGATCCTAGCGGGGGGCTTAGTGGTACGCAGTATTTT. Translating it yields CASSDPSGGLSGTQYF.

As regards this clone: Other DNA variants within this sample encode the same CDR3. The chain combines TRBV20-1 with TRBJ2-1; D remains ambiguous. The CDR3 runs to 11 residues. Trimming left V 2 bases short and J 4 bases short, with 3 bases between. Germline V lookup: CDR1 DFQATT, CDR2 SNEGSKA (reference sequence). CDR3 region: CSARPYNEQFF. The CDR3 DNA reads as TGCAGTGCTAGACCTTACAATGAGCAGTTCTTC.

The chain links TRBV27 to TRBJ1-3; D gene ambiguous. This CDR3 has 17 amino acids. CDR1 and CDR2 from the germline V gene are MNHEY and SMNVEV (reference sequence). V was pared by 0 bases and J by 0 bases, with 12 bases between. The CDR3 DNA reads TGTGCCAGCAGTTTATCCTGGTCAGGTTTCTCTGGAAACACCATATATTTT. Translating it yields CASSLSWSGFSGNTIYF.

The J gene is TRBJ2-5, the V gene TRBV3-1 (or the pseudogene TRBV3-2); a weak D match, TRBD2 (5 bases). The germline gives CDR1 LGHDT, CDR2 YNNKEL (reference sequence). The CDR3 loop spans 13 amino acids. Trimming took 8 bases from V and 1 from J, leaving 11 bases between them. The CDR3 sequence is CASGGAGQETQYF. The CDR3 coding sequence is TGTGCCAGCGGAGGAGCAGGCCAAGAGACCCAGTACTTC.